This record concerns one T cell receptor (beta chain) sequence. The source of the sample is a study of T cell changes during pregnancy in multiple sclerosis. Profiled with immunoSEQ multiplex PCR; TCRdb holds only in-frame clones, not every one. Of over 30,000 clones listed, 90% to 95% are singletons. Deletions cut 1 base from V and 6 bases from J, with 13 bases between. The CDR3 has 14 amino acids. Per the germline V gene, CDR1 is SGHRS and CDR2 is YFSETQ. This chain connects TRBV5-1 to TRBJ1-2, with D possibly matching TRBD1 (6 bases). This specimen was CD8+ T cells from peripheral blood mononuclear cells, taken in the second trimester of pregnancy. The TCR originated in a female donor in good health, enrolled as a control in a pregnancy study. In DNA, the CDR3 is TGCGCCAGCAGCTTGAATAACAGGGTTGATGGCTACACCTTC. It encodes CASSLNNRVDGYTF. The whole variable domain, filled in from reference TRBV5-1 and TRBJ1-2, reads KAGVTQTPRYLIKTRGQQVTLSCSPISGHRSVSWYQQTPGQGLQFLFEYFSETQRNKGNFPGRFSGRQFSNSRSEMNVSTLELGDSALYLCASSLNNRVDGYTFGSGTRLTVV.